One and the same sample provided the 29 T cell receptor beta chains below, sequenced in a study of CD8+CD57+ T cells in acquired aplastic anemia. It was genomic DNA that served as the template for profiling TCR beta VDJ and CDR3. TCRdb reprocessed the reads via MiXCR and lists one record per CDR3 protein. The data show hundreds of thousands of distinct CDR3 sequences, roughly 80% seen once. An expansion of CD8+CD57+ cells by flow cytometry had been shown in patients chosen for sequencing. Sequencing input: sorted CD4+, CD8+, or CD8+CD57+ T cells (not recorded which) from PBMCs. The receptors come from a human donor with aplastic anemia.

This chain links TRBV9 with TRBJ2-3, with D maybe TRBD2 (5 bases). This CDR3 comprises 14 residues. Trimming took off 4 bases at V and 8 bases at J, with 17 bases between the two ends. Germline V gene lookup returns CDR1 SGDLS and CDR2 YYNGEE. Here the CDR3 reads CASSFAGGPVTQYF. CDR3 bases: TGTGCCAGCAGCTTCGCGGGTGGTCCCGTTACGCAGTATTTT.

This clonotype has only one observation. Compared with germline, one end of the junction differs, possibly owing to a read error. The V call is TRBV7-9, the J call TRBJ2-5; TRBD2 might be the D (5 bases). The germline CDR1 and CDR2 sequences are SEHNR and FQNEAQ (reference sequence). This CDR3 comprises 14 residues. In nucleotides, the CDR3 is TGTGCCAGCAGCTTTGAAACAAGCGGAGAGACCCATGAGTTC. This codes for CASSFETSGETHEF.

In this sample, this clonotype turned up a few times. The chain is built from TRBV25-1 and TRBJ1-2; D is unclear. Trimming cost V 3 bases and J 4 bases, with 6 bases left between them. The CDR3 is 12 amino acids. The V gene's germline CDR1 is MGHDK and CDR2 SYGVNS. In nucleotides, the CDR3 is TGTGCCAGCAGTGAGGCCCCCTATGGCTACACCTTC. As protein: CASSEAPYGYTF.

This sequence joins TRBV7-9 and TRBJ1-1, with D maybe TRBD1 (6 bases). Germline V lookup: CDR1 SEHNR, CDR2 FQNEAQ (reference sequence). The CDR3 is 14 amino acids. Trimming stripped 5 bases from V and 7 bases from J, with 17 bases between. Written as DNA, the CDR3 is TGTGCCAGCAGCGTAGGGGGTTTTTACAGTGAAGCTTTCTTT. Amino acid sequence: CASSVGGFYSEAFF.

As concerns this clonotype: The conserved phenylalanine or tryptophan is not found at the CDR3 terminus, so this likely reflects a read error. The DNA is omitted, as the CDR3 cannot be located on it reliably, and the CDR3 follows TCRdb's listing. The chain uses TRBV2 and TRBJ1-1; TRBD1 was called by the table and not checked on the DNA. The CDR3 spans 16 residues, counting both ends. Germline V gene sequence: CDR1 SNHLY, CDR2 FYNNEI. The CDR3 region is CASGEGGTDMKTVALG.

This chain connects TRBV7-8 to TRBJ2-1; D is perhaps TRBD1 (5 bases). The CDR3 is made up of 16 amino acids. Trimming shortened V by 0 bases and J by 13 bases, and 22 bases separated the two germline ends. Germline V gene lookup returns CDR1 SGHVS and CDR2 FQNEAQ. CDR3 loop: CASSLAGGHDTEYQFF. The DNA for the CDR3 is TGTGCCAGCAGCTTAGCGGGCGGACACGATACGGAGTATCAGTTCTTC. The full variable domain, in which reference TRBV7-8 and TRBJ2-1 provide the parts outside the CDR3, is GAGVSQSPRYKVAKRGQDVALRCDPISGHVSLFWYQQALGQGPEFLTYFQNEAQLDKSGLPSDRFFAERPEGSVSTLKIQRTQQEDSAVYLCASSLAGGHDTEYQFFGPGTRLTVL.

A single count supports this clonotype. The CDR3 does not end in the conserved phenylalanine or tryptophan, so this is likely a read error. No DNA is shown, since the ends of the CDR3 on it are uncertain; the CDR3 is the one TCRdb lists. The chain couples TRBV7-8 to TRBJ1-2; the DNA was not used to check the table's D call, TRBD1. The CDR3 extends over 16 residues, inclusive of both ends. The germline CDR1 and CDR2 sequences are SGHVS and FQNEAQ. CDR3 sequence reads: CASSLAGDGLVYYYSR.

As regards this clonotype: In this CDR3 the conserved last residue, phenylalanine or tryptophan, is missing, so a read error is likely. The DNA is omitted, as the CDR3 cannot be located on it reliably, and the CDR3 follows TCRdb's listing. The chain combines TRBV9 with TRBJ1-2. Germline CDR1 and CDR2: SGDLS and YYNGEE. The length of the CDR3 is 13 amino acids, counting both ends. The CDR3 region is CASSEPLAGGLEI.

Details on this clonotype: An end of the junction does not agree with germline; a read error may underlie this. The V gene is TRBV20-1, the J gene TRBJ2-7, with D perhaps given as TRBD1 or TRBD2 (5 bases each). The germline V gene has CDR1 DFQATT and CDR2 SNEGSKA (reference sequence). The CDR3 contains 11 residues. CDR3 loop: CSASSWDRKNF. The CDR3 DNA follows: TGCAGTGCCAGTAGTTGGGACCGCAAGAACTTC.

The chain recombines TRBV5-6 with TRBJ2-1, with D possibly matching TRBD1 (5 bases). Trimming shortened V by 4 bases and J by 8 bases, and 22 bases separated the two germline ends. Germline V lookup: CDR1 SGHDT, CDR2 YYEEEE. The CDR3 is 16 amino acids. The CDR3: CASSQGRGNGQDEQFF. The DNA of the CDR3 is TGTGCCAGCAGCCAGGGCCGAGGAAACGGTCAGGATGAGCAGTTCTTC.

The CDR3 nucleotides read TGCAGTGCTAGAGATCGGAGCCGCGGGGAGTACAATGAGCAGTTCTTC. It translates to CSARDRSRGEYNEQFF. This rearrangement joins TRBV20-1 to TRBJ2-1; the D gene is possibly TRBD2 (6 bases). The germline V and J ends were trimmed by 0 bases and 4 bases, with 16 bases remaining between them. Per germline, CDR1 DFQATT and CDR2 SNEGSKA (reference sequence). This CDR3 region has 16 residues.

The chain has TRBV5-4 and TRBJ2-7, with D perhaps matching TRBD2 (5 bases). The germline V gene encodes CDR1 SGHNT and CDR2 YYREEE (reference sequence). V dropped 4 bases and J dropped 5 bases, with 13 bases sitting between them. This CDR3 spans 13 amino acids. The CDR3 spells CASSGSVVHEQYF. The DNA of the CDR3 is TGTGCCAGCAGCGGGAGCGTCGTCCACGAGCAGTACTTC.

The gene calls are TRBV7-2 and TRBJ1-5; D is uncertain. Looked up from germline, CDR1 is SGHTA and CDR2 is FQGNSA. V lost 5 bases, J lost 15 bases, and 20 bases lay in between. This CDR3 is built from 13 residues. In nucleotides, the CDR3 is TGTGCCAGCAGCCAAGCGGGAGGTCCCGATCCGCATTTT. Amino acids: CASSQAGGPDPHF. The full variable domain, with the rest looked up from reference TRBV7-2 and TRBJ1-5, is GAGVSQSPSNKVTEKGKDVELRCDPISGHTALYWYRQSLGQGLEFLIYFQGNSAPDKSGLPSDRFSAERTGGSVSTLTIQRTQQEDSAVYLCASSQAGGPDPHFGDGTRLSIL.

This clonotype was recorded only once. At one end the junction does not follow the germline gene, possibly because of a read error. The chain couples TRBV7-3 to TRBJ2-4; either TRBD1 or TRBD2 may supply D (5 bases each). The CDR3 is 12 residues long. The germline gives CDR1 SGHTA, CDR2 FQGTGA. The CDR3 DNA sequence: TGTGCCAGCGGAGGACATGCGAACACTCAGTACTTC. Amino acids: CASGGHANTQYF.

The chain recombines TRBV15 with TRBJ2-7; unclear D gene. V lost 1 base to trimming and J lost 9 bases, with 16 bases between them. Germline V gives CDR1 LNHNV, CDR2 YYDKDF (reference sequence). CDR3 length: 14 amino acids. The chain's CDR3 is CATSRVKDQDAQYF. DNA for the CDR3: TGTGCCACCAGCAGAGTCAAGGATCAAGACGCGCAGTACTTC.

The rearrangement uses TRBV7-6 and TRBJ2-7; D might be TRBD1 (5 bases). The CDR3 spans 18 residues. V was cut by 1 base and J by 4 bases, with 23 bases left in between. The germline CDR1 and CDR2 sequences are SGHVS and FNYEAQ. The CDR3 region has the DNA TGTGCCAGCAGCTTAGAGGGGAAAGGTGAAAAACTGTTTTACGAGCAGTACGTC. Translation gives CASSLEGKGEKLFYEQYV.

The chain recombines TRBV7-9 with TRBJ1-4; 8 positions match TRBD1. With 7 bases clipped from V and 8 bases from J, the junction kept 6 bases outside the gene matches. This CDR3 is 13 amino acids long. CDR1 is SEHNR, CDR2 FQNEAQ, per germline (reference sequence). The CDR3: CASTGTGDEKLFF. CDR3 nucleotide sequence: TGTGCCAGCACTGGGACAGGTGACGAAAAACTGTTTTTT.

This clonotype came up once. One end of the junction varies from germline; a read error may be responsible. The V gene is TRBV9, the J gene TRBJ2-7; 7 bases align to TRBD1. The CDR3 length is 14 residues. Germline assignment: CDR1 SGDLS and CDR2 YYNGEE. The CDR3 DNA is TGTGCCAGCAGCGATCGACAGGGCCCGATCAATGAGCACTTC. Residues: CASSDRQGPINEHF.

Details on this clonotype: The CDR3 end shows no conserved phenylalanine or tryptophan, and so a read error is likely. It is unclear where the CDR3 begins or ends on the DNA, so no DNA is shown, and the CDR3 is as TCRdb lists it. The chain employs TRBV7-2 and TRBJ2-5; the listed D gene, TRBD1, was not tested against the DNA. Germline V gene data show CDR1 as SGHTA and CDR2 as FQGNSA. The CDR3 is 12 amino acids long, termini counted. CDR3 sequence: CAGQGARETEYY.

Concerning this clonotype itself: A read error may account for a junction end that differs from germline. The rearrangement links TRBV7-9 to TRBJ1-2, with D perhaps TRBD1 (5 bases). Germline V lookup: CDR1 SEHNR, CDR2 FQNEAQ (reference sequence). This CDR3 spans 16 amino acids. The CDR3 protein is CAGSLEREGLVYGYTF. For the CDR3, the DNA is TGTGCCGGCAGCTTGGAGAGGGAGGGGCTGGTATATGGCTACACCTTC.

As to this clonotype: Its ends do not fully match the called genes, so a read error is possible. The chain is built from TRBV7-9 and TRBJ1-6; D gene unclear. Germline V gene data show CDR1 as SEHNR and CDR2 as FQNEAQ (reference sequence). This CDR3 has 14 residues. CDR3 in amino acids: CASSFQRSGWSHDF. The CDR3 DNA reads TGTGCCAGCAGCTTTCAAAGAAGCGGTTGGAGCCATGACTTT. The whole variable domain, remainder taken from reference TRBV7-9 and TRBJ1-6, is DTGVSQNPRHKITKRGQNVTFRCDPISEHNRLYWYRQTLGQGPEFLTYFQNEAQLEKSRLLSDRFSAERPKGSFSTLEIQRTEQGDSAMYLCASSFQRSGWSHDFGNGTRLTVT.

For this clonotype: Here the CDR3 omits its conserved ending phenylalanine or tryptophan, so a read error is the likely source. The DNA is omitted, as the CDR3 cannot be located on it reliably, and the CDR3 follows TCRdb's listing. The rearrangement uses TRBV7-9 and TRBJ2-2. Germline CDR1 SEHNR, CDR2 FQNEAQ (reference sequence). The CDR3 numbers 12 amino acids, ends counted. CDR3 amino acids: CASSQTGSYGSN.

Regarding this clonotype: The junction departs from germline at one end; a sequencing error may be responsible. This chain uses TRBV11-3 with TRBJ2-5; D is unclear. This CDR3 has 14 residues. Germline CDR1 and CDR2: SGHNT and YENEEA. CDR3 in DNA: TGTGCCACCAGCAGAGGCCCCACCCAAGAGACCCAGTACTTC. It is translated as CATSRGPTQETQYF.

This clonotype was found a few times. This chain connects TRBV25-1 to TRBJ1-2, with TRBD1 identical over 8 bases. The junction had 4 bases not matched to a gene; V was cut back by 8 bases and J by 2 bases. This CDR3 has 13 residues. Germline V lookup: CDR1 MGHDK, CDR2 SYGVNS. The DNA of the CDR3 is TGTGCCAGCGAACAGGGGGGAAACTATGGCTACACCTTC. It specifies CASEQGGNYGYTF.

V usage is TRBV9 and J usage is TRBJ2-3, with 7 positions matching TRBD2. Unmatched junction bases numbered 8, after V lost 4 bases and J lost 6 bases. Germline CDR1 reads SGDLS; CDR2 reads YYNGEE. This CDR3 spans 14 amino acids. The CDR3 nucleotides are TGTGCCAGCAGCTTAGGGGAGGGCGGGGATACGCAGTATTTT. It codes for CASSLGEGGDTQYF.

The V gene is TRBV7-8, the J gene TRBJ2-5, with D perhaps matching TRBD2 (5 bases). The ends were cut back, 0 bases at V and 14 bases at J, with 22 bases in the middle. The germline V gene has CDR1 SGHVS and CDR2 FQNEAQ. The CDR3 totals 15 residues. CDR3 nucleotide sequence: TGTGCCAGCAGCTTAGCCGGAGGTCCCGATACGACGTATTACTTC. Translation gives CASSLAGGPDTTYYF.

In the case of this clonotype: The junction and the germline gene differ at one end; a read error may be behind it. The chain carries TRBV7-3 and TRBJ2-5; unclear D gene. Germline V gene sequence: CDR1 SGHTA, CDR2 FQGTGA. The CDR3 extends over 14 amino acids. CDR3 nucleotides: TGTGCCACCAGCAGACGCTCCAGCGAAGTGACCCAGTGCTTC. Its translation: CATSRRSSEVTQCF.

The CDR3 nucleotides are TGTGCCAGCAGCATTACTAGCGCCGGGGAGCTGTTTTTT. Its translation: CASSITSAGELFF. The chain uses TRBV5-4 and TRBJ2-2; 7 nucleotides line up with TRBD2. The CDR3 consists of 13 residues. The V segment lost 4 bases and the J segment 6 bases; nucleotides outside the gene matches: 3. Germline CDR1 and CDR2: SGHNT and YYREEE (reference sequence).

Comments on this clonotype: The germline gene is not matched at one end of the junction; a read error may be the cause. The gene calls are TRBV7-2 and TRBJ2-1, with 9 bases aligning to TRBD2. Germline CDR1 SGHTA, CDR2 FQGNSA. The CDR3 spans 16 residues. CDR3 protein: CASSLKRSGGSAEQFF. The DNA of the CDR3 is TGTGCCAGCAGCCTTAAAAGAAGCGGGGGGAGCGCTGAGCAGTTCTTT.